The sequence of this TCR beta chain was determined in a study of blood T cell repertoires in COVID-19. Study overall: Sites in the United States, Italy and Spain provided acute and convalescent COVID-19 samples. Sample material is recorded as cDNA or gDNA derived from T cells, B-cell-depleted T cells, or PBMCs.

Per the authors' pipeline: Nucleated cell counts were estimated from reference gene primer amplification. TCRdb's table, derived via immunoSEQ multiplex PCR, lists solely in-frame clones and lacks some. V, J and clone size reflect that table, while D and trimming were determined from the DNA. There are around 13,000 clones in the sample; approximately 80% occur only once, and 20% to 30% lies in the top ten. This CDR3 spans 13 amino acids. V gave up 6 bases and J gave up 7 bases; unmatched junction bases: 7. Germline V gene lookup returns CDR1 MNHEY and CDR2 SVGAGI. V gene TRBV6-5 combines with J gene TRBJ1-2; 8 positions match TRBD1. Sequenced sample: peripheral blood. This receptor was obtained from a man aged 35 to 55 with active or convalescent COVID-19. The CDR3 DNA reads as TGTGCCAGCAGCGCGGACAGGGCAGGTGGCTACACCTTC. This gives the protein CASSADRAGGYTF.